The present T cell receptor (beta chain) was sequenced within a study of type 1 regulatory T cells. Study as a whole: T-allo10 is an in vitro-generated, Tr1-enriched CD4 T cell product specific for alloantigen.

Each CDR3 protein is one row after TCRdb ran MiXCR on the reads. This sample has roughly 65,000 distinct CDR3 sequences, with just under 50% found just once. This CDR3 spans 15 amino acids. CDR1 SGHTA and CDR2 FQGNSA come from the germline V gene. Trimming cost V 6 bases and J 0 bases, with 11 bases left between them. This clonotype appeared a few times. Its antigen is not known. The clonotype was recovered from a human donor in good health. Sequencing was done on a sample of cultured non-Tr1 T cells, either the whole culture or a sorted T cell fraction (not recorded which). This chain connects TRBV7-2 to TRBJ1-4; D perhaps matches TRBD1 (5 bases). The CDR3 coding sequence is TGTGCCAGCAGGGGGAGGGGCTCAACTAATGAAAAACTGTTTTTT. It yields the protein CASRGRGSTNEKLFF.